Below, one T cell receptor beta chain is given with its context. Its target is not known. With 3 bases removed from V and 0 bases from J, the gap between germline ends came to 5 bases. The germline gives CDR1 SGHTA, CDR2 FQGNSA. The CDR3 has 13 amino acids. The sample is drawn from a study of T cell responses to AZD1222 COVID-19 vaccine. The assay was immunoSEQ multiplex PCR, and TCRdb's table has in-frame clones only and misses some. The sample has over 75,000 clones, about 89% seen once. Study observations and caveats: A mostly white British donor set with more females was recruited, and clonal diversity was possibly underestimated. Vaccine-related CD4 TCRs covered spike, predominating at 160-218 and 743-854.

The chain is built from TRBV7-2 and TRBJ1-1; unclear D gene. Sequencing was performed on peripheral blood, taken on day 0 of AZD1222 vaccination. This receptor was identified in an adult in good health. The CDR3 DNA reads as TGTGCCAGCAGCTTTCACATGAACACTGAAGCTTTCTTT. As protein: CASSFHMNTEAFF.